The rows below give T cell receptor beta chains drawn from one sample of a study of blood T cell repertoires in COVID-19. Clones were sequenced by immunoSEQ multiplex PCR, and TCRdb holds only the in-frame ones, with some missing. This sample has 150,000 to 200,000 clones, with 70% to 90% found just once. What was sequenced was peripheral blood. Receptors were obtained from a human donor in a cohort sampled during active COVID-19. Each CDR3 is given with its conserved first and last residue. A D gene is named only where the DNA matches it firmly. Rows may omit the clone size; those that give it use once, few, many or a size class.

once	TRBD2	TRBV10-2	TRBJ2-1	CASSTPGTSGGAYNEQFF	TGCGCCAGCAGTACCCCCGGGACTAGCGGGGGGGCCTACAATGAGCAGTTCTTC
-	TRBD1	TRBV5-8	TRBJ2-3	CASTYGQGVRADTQYF	TGTGCCAGCACCTACGGACAGGGGGTAAGGGCAGATACGCAGTATTTT
once	-	TRBV4-1	TRBJ2-1	CASSQGGAGEEGNEQFF	TGCGCCAGCAGCCAGGGGGGGGCGGGAGAAGAGGGAAATGAGCAGTTCTTC
-	-	TRBV27	TRBJ2-1	CASSLSWPNSYNEQFF	TGTGCCAGCAGTTTATCGTGGCCCAACTCCTACAATGAGCAGTTCTTC
-	TRBD1	TRBV3-1/TRBV3-2	TRBJ2-6	CASSQKGTGRGGANVLTF	TGTGCCAGCAGCCAAAAGGGGACAGGGAGGGGGGGGGCCAACGTCCTGACTTTC
-	-	TRBV6-5	TRBJ1-2	CASSPGTPYGYTF	TGTGCCAGCAGCCCCGGGACACCCTATGGCTACACCTTC
-	TRBD1	TRBV7-9	TRBJ2-7	CASSSAGQGIWSLYEQYF	TGTGCCAGCAGCTCTGCGGGACAGGGTATTTGGTCCCTCTACGAGCAGTACTTC
-	TRBD1	TRBV6-1	TRBJ2-7	CASSEAGTGVYEQYF	TGTGCCAGCAGTGAAGCCGGGACAGGGGTGTACGAGCAGTACTTC
-	-	TRBV5-3	TRBJ2-1	CARSFKLRTYNEQFF	TGTGCCAGAAGCTTCAAGTTGAGGACATACAATGAGCAGTTCTTC
-	TRBD2	TRBV7-2	TRBJ2-7	CASSVRTSGYSYEQYF	TGTGCCAGCAGCGTAAGGACTAGCGGGTACTCCTACGAGCAGTACTTC
-	TRBD2	TRBV5-1	TRBJ2-7	CASSFTSGEVWEQYF	TGCGCCAGCAGCTTCACTAGCGGGGAGGTATGGGAGCAGTACTTC
once	TRBD2	TRBV10-1	TRBJ2-1	CASAPARLREGPEQFF	TGCGCCAGCGCCCCGGCCCGTTTGCGGGAGGGCCCTGAGCAGTTCTTC